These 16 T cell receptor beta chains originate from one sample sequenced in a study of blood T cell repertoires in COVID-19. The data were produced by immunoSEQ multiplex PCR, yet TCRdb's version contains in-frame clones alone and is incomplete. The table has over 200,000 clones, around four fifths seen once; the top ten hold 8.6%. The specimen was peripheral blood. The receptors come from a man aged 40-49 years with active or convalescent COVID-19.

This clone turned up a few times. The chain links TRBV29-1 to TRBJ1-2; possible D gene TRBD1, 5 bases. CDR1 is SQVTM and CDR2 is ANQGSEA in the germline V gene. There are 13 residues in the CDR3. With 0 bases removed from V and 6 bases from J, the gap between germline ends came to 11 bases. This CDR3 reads CSVEDRVSDGYTF. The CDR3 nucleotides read TGCAGCGTTGAAGACAGGGTCTCGGATGGCTACACCTTC.

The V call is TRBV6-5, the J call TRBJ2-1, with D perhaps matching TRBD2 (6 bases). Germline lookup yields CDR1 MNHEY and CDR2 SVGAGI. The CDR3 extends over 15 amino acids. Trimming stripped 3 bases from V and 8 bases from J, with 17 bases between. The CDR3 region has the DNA TGTGCCAGCAGTTATCCCGGGACTGGGCTGGATGAGCAGTTCTTC. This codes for CASSYPGTGLDEQFF.

As DNA, the CDR3 is TGTGCCTGGAGTGTACATCCTAGTAATGAGCAGTTCTTC. Translating it yields CAWSVHPSNEQFF. The chain recombines TRBV30 with TRBJ2-1; no firm D call. Trimming cost V 0 bases and J 7 bases, with 10 bases left between them. CDR1 GTSNPN and CDR2 SVGIG come from the germline V gene (reference sequence). The CDR3 is made up of 13 amino acids.

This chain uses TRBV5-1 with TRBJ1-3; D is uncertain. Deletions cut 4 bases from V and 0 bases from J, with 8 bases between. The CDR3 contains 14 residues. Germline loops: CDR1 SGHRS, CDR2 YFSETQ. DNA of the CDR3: TGCGCCAGCAGCCAACAGAGCTCTGGAAACACCATATATTTT. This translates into CASSQQSSGNTIYF.

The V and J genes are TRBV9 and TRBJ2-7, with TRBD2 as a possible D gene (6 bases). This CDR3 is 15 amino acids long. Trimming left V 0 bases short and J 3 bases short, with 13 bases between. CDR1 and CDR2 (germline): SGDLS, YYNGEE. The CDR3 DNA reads TGTGCCAGCAGCGTAGGAGGCGGGACCGTCTACGAGCAGTACTTC. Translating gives CASSVGGGTVYEQYF.

CDR3 residues: CASSKAGTYGYTF. CDR3 in DNA: TGTGCCAGTAGTAAAGCAGGAACCTATGGCTACACCTTC. This sequence joins TRBV19 and TRBJ1-2; no clear D. The CDR3 contains 13 residues. CDR1 and CDR2 (germline): LNHDA, SQIVND (reference sequence). V was shortened by 4 bases and J by 4 bases, with 10 bases between the two germline ends.

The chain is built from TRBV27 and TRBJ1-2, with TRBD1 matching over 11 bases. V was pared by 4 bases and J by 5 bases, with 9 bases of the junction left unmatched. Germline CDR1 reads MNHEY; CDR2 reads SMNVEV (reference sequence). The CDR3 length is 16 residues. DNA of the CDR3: TGTGCCAGCAGTTCGGTTGGACAGGGGGCGCCTTATGGCTACACCTTC. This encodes CASSSVGQGAPYGYTF.

The CDR3 DNA sequence: TGTGCCAGTAGTAATCAAGGGACAGCCTACGAGCAGTACTTC. This sequence encodes CASSNQGTAYEQYF. This chain links TRBV19 with TRBJ2-7; 7 nucleotides line up with TRBD1. This CDR3 spans 14 amino acids. Germline CDR1 LNHDA, CDR2 SQIVND (reference sequence). The junction had 5 bases not matched to a gene; V was cut back by 4 bases and J by 2 bases. The whole variable domain, remainder taken from reference TRBV19 and TRBJ2-7, is DGGITQSPKYLFRKEGQNVTLSCEQNLNHDAMYWYRQDPGQGLRLIYYSQIVNDFQKGDIAEGYSVSREKKESFPLTVTSAQKNPTAFYLCASSNQGTAYEQYFGPGTRLTVT.

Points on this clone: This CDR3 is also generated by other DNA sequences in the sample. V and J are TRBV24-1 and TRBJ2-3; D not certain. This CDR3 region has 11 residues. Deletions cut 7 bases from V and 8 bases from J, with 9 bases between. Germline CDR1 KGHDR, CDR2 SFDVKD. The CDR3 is CATSLSGTQYF. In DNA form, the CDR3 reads TGTGCCACCAGCCTTTCCGGTACGCAGTATTTT.

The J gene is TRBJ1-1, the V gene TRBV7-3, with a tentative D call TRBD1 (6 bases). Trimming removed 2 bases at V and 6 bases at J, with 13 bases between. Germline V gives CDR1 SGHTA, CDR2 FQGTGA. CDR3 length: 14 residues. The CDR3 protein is CASSLGQGRAEAFF. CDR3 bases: TGTGCCAGCAGCTTAGGGCAGGGGAGGGCTGAAGCTTTCTTT.

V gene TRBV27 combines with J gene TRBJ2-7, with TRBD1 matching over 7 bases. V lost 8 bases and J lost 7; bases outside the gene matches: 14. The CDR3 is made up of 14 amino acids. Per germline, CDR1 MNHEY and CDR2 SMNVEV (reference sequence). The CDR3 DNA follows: TGTGCCAGCGGAACAGACAGGGAATTTGGGGAGCAGTACTTC. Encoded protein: CASGTDREFGEQYF.

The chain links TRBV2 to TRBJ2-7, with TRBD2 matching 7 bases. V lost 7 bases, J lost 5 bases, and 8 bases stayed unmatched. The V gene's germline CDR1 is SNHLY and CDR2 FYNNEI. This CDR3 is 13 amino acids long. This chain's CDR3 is CASKEGGPHEQYF. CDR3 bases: TGTGCCAGCAAAGAGGGAGGGCCGCACGAGCAGTACTTC.

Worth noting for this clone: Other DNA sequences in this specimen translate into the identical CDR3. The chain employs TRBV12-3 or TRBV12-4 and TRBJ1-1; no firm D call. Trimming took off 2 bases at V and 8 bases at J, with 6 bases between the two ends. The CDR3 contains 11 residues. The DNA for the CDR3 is TGTGCCAGCAGTTTATACTCAGAAGCTTTCTTT. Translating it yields CASSLYSEAFF.

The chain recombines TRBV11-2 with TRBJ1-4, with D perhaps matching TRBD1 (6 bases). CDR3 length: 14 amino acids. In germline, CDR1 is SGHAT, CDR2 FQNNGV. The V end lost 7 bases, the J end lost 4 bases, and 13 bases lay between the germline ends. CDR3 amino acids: CASTGGALNEKLFF. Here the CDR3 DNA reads TGTGCCAGCACCGGGGGGGCTCTTAATGAAAAACTGTTTTTT. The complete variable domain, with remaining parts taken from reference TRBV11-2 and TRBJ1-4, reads EAGVAQSPRYKIIEKRQSVAFWCNPISGHATLYWYQQILGQGPKLLIQFQNNGVVDDSQLPKDRFSAERLKGVDSTLKIQPAKLEDSAVYLCASTGGALNEKLFFGSGTQLSVL.

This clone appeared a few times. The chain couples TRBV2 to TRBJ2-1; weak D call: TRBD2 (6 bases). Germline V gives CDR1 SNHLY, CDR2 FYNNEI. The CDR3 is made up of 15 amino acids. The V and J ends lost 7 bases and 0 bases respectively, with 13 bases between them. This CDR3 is CASTAEGSSYNEQFF. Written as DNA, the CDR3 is TGTGCCAGCACCGCGGAGGGAAGCTCCTACAATGAGCAGTTCTTC.

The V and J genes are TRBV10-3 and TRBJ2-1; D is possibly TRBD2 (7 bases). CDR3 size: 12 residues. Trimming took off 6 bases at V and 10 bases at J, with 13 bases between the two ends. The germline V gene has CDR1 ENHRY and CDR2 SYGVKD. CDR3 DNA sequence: TGTGCCATCAGCAAGGGGGGGTACGAGCAGTTCTTC. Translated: CAISKGGYEQFF.